Following are 27 T cell receptor beta chains from one sample sequenced in a study of shared clonotypes between healthy human individuals. Sequencing used immunoSEQ multiplex PCR; TCRdb keeps in-frame clones, though not all of them. The repertoire consists of 2 million to 2.5 million clones, with approximately 95% occurring once and the leading ten covering around 0.4%. What was sequenced was naive CD4+ T cells from PBMCs. Subset in this sample: CD45RA+ positively selected. These receptors were taken from a young man in good health. Some clones in this sample may be carry-over from other donors' samples.

V usage is TRBV15 and J usage is TRBJ1-2; D is unresolved. Looked up from germline, CDR1 is LNHNV and CDR2 is YYDKDF (reference sequence). The length of the CDR3 is 15 residues. The V end lost 3 bases, the J end lost 4 bases, and 15 bases lay between the germline ends. This CDR3 is CATSSNGDRSYGYTF. DNA for the CDR3: TGTGCCACCAGCAGTAACGGGGATCGGAGCTATGGCTACACCTTC.

A single count supports this clone. The chain combines TRBV15 with TRBJ2-3; no clear D. Germline V gives CDR1 LNHNV, CDR2 YYDKDF (reference sequence). The V end lost 8 bases, the J end lost 3 bases, and 12 bases lay between the germline ends. The CDR3 has 13 amino acids. CDR3 DNA: TGTGCCACCGGTAGAAGGCGGACAGATACGCAGTATTTT. It translates to CATGRRRTDTQYF.

V gene TRBV7-3 combines with J gene TRBJ2-1, with TRBD1 matching 7 bases. The trim removed 4 bases at V and 11 bases at J, leaving 5 bases unmatched. Germline loops: CDR1 SGHTA, CDR2 FQGTGA. This CDR3 region has 12 residues. CDR3 amino acids: CASSSWDSQQFF. The CDR3 DNA reads TGTGCCAGCAGCTCCTGGGACAGCCAGCAGTTCTTC.

In its sample, this clone was seen once. V and J are TRBV21-1 and TRBJ1-5. TRBV21-1 is reported as a pseudogene. The CDR3 has 16 residues. The CDR3: CASTHGGAREEQPQHF. The CDR3 DNA is TGTGCCAGCACCCACGGGGGGGCGAGGGAGGAACAGCCCCAGCATTTT.

The chain is built from TRBV2 and TRBJ2-3; weak D call: TRBD2 (5 bases). V lost 11 bases, J lost 6 bases, and 21 bases lay in between. The germline CDR1 and CDR2 sequences are SNHLY and FYNNEI. The CDR3 is 14 amino acids. The CDR3 loop reads CALGSGGGTDTQYF. In DNA, the CDR3 is TGTGCCCTTGGGTCAGGAGGCGGAACGGATACGCAGTATTTT.

This clone is a singleton in its sample. The gene calls are TRBV29-1 and TRBJ2-1; 8 nucleotides align to TRBD1. Germline values: CDR1 SQVTM, CDR2 ANQGSEA. V lost 6 bases to trimming and J lost 3 bases; unmatched junction nucleotides: 10. CDR3 length: 15 amino acids. The CDR3 here is CSVASTGGVYNEQFF. The CDR3 nucleotides are TGCAGCGTAGCTAGCACAGGGGGAGTCTACAATGAGCAGTTCTTC.

The chain joins TRBV27 to TRBJ2-5, with D perhaps TRBD1 (6 bases). CDR3 length: 13 residues. V lost 6 bases and J 2 bases, leaving 10 bases between the germline ends. Germline V CDR1 and CDR2: MNHEY, SMNVEV (reference sequence). The CDR3 DNA is TGTGCCAGCAGAACAGGGAAACAAGAGACCCAGTACTTC. Encoded protein: CASRTGKQETQYF.

The chain employs TRBV20-1 and TRBJ2-5; no clear D. Gene TRBJ2-7 matches the end of the DNA better, so the J call may be wrong. The CDR3 totals 11 residues. The germline V gene has CDR1 DFQATT and CDR2 SNEGSKA (reference sequence). The CDR3 is CRAESSYEQYF. CDR3 coding DNA: TGCAGGGCGGAGAGCTCCTACGAGCAGTACTTC.

The rearrangement joins TRBV18 to TRBJ2-2, with TRBD2 as a possible D gene (5 bases). The germline V gene encodes CDR1 KGHSH and CDR2 LQKENI. Trimming cost V 4 bases and J 2 bases, with 14 bases left between them. The CDR3 consists of 16 residues. The CDR3 nucleotides are TGTGCCAGCTCACGCCTTTTGGCTAGCAACACCGGGGAGCTGTTTTTT. Protein sequence: CASSRLLASNTGELFF.

This clone was observed once. This sequence joins TRBV18 and TRBJ2-7; 8 bases agree with TRBD1. Germline CDR1 reads KGHSH; CDR2 reads LQKENI. The CDR3 contains 15 residues. After removal of 4 bases from V and 2 bases from J, the junction contained 7 bases not matched to a gene. For the CDR3, the DNA is TGTGCCAGCTCACAAGGACAGGGTCTGACCTACGAGCAGTACTTC. Its translation: CASSQGQGLTYEQYF.

The V gene is TRBV6-5, the J gene TRBJ1-2, with a weak D call TRBD1 (5 bases). The V end lost 8 bases, the J end lost 3 bases, and 10 bases lay between the germline ends. Germline V CDR1 and CDR2: MNHEY, SVGAGI. The CDR3 runs 12 residues. Here the CDR3 reads CASRGFDYGYTF. The CDR3 DNA reads TGTGCCAGCCGGGGGTTTGACTATGGCTACACCTTC.

The CDR3 is CASSFGQKEKLFF. The CDR3 nucleotides read TGTGCCAGCAGCTTTGGACAGAAGGAAAAACTGTTTTTT. The gene calls are TRBV5-6 and TRBJ1-4; the D gene is possibly TRBD1 (6 bases). CDR1 is SGHDT and CDR2 is YYEEEE in the germline V gene. Trimming shortened V by 2 bases and J by 8 bases, and 10 bases separated the two germline ends. The CDR3 sequence is 13 residues long. Full variable domain (missing parts from reference TRBV5-6 and TRBJ1-4): DAGVTQSPTHLIKTRGQQVTLRCSPKSGHDTVSWYQQALGQGPQFIFQYYEEEERQRGNFPDRFSGHQFPNYSSELNVNALLLGDSALYLCASSFGQKEKLFFGSGTQLSVL.

This sequence joins TRBV6-6 and TRBJ1-2; D remains unclear. The CDR3 is 14 amino acids. CDR1 is MNHNY and CDR2 is SVGAGI in the germline V gene (reference sequence). The V end was cut by 3 bases, the J end by 7 bases, with 15 bases between. The chain's CDR3 is CASSYSSDLGGYTF. For the CDR3, the DNA is TGTGCCAGCAGTTATTCCAGTGACTTGGGTGGCTACACCTTC.

The rearrangement uses TRBV2 and TRBJ1-2; TRBD1 agrees at 8 bases. This CDR3 has 14 amino acids. V was clipped by 5 bases and J by 4 bases; unmatched bases: 6. The germline V gene encodes CDR1 SNHLY and CDR2 FYNNEI. The CDR3 protein is CASSSDRGSYGYTF. CDR3 in DNA: TGTGCCAGCAGTAGTGACAGGGGAAGCTATGGCTACACCTTC. The full variable domain, completed using reference TRBV2 and TRBJ1-2, is EPEVTQTPSHQVTQMGQEVILRCVPISNHLYFYWYRQILGQKVEFLVSFYNNEISEKSEIFDDQFSVERPDGSNFTLKIRSTKLEDSAMYFCASSSDRGSYGYTFGSGTRLTVV.

V and J are TRBV28 and TRBJ2-4, with a tentative D call TRBD2 (7 bases). Trimming stripped 8 bases from V and 0 bases from J, with 14 bases between. Germline lookup yields CDR1 MDHEN and CDR2 SYDVKM. The CDR3 runs 15 residues. Written as DNA, the CDR3 is TGTGCCAGCCGGGGGCGGGGGCTAGCCAAAAACATTCAGTACTTC. It specifies CASRGRGLAKNIQYF.

Regarding this clone: Other DNA sequences from this sample encode an identical CDR3 as well. The chain combines TRBV29-1 with TRBJ2-5; tentative D call: TRBD1 (6 bases). CDR1 is SQVTM, CDR2 ANQGSEA, per germline. Trimming left V 5 bases short and J 0 bases short, with 7 bases between. The CDR3 runs 12 residues. This CDR3 reads CSVRTDQETQYF. CDR3 bases: TGCAGCGTTAGGACAGACCAAGAGACCCAGTACTTC.

The rearrangement joins TRBV4-3 to TRBJ2-7; D is perhaps TRBD2 (6 bases). V gave up 1 base and J gave up 0 bases, with 16 bases separating them. The germline gives CDR1 LGHNA, CDR2 YSLEER. The CDR3 is made up of 17 amino acids. The chain's CDR3 is CASSQVAGGMSSYEQYF. Here the CDR3 DNA reads TGCGCCAGCAGCCAAGTTGCGGGCGGGATGAGCTCCTACGAGCAGTACTTC.

DNA for the CDR3: TGTGCCAGCAGCTTACAGGAGGGAGTCACTGAAGCTTTCTTT. Translated: CASSLQEGVTEAFF. V is TRBV11-1 and J is TRBJ1-1; no firm D call. Germline CDR1 is SGHAT and CDR2 is FQDESV (reference sequence). The V gene lost 2 bases and the J gene lost 4 bases, with 11 bases spanning the gap. This CDR3 has 14 amino acids. The full variable domain, its missing parts supplied by reference TRBV11-1 and TRBJ1-1, is EAEVAQSPRYKITEKSQAVAFWCDPISGHATLYWYRQILGQGPELLVQFQDESVVDDSQLPKDRFSAERLKGVDSTLKIQPAELGDSAMYLCASSLQEGVTEAFFGQGTRLTVV.

V is TRBV5-4 and J is TRBJ2-7, with TRBD2 matching 15 bases. The CDR3 contains 17 residues. V gave up 2 bases and J gave up 4 bases; unmatched junction bases: 7. CDR1 is SGHNT and CDR2 is YYREEE in the germline V gene (reference sequence). The chain's CDR3 is CASSFLTGLAGGYEQYF. The CDR3 DNA sequence: TGTGCCAGCAGCTTCCTCACAGGACTAGCGGGAGGGTACGAGCAGTACTTC. Full variable domain (remainder filled in from reference TRBV5-4 and TRBJ2-7): ETGVTQSPTHLIKTRGQQVTLRCSSQSGHNTVSWYQQALGQGPQFIFQYYREEENGRGNFPPRFSGLQFPNYSSELNVNALELDDSALYLCASSFLTGLAGGYEQYFGPGTRLTVT.

The chain joins TRBV6-6 to TRBJ2-7; the D is unclear. This CDR3 comprises 13 residues. Germline CDR1 reads MNHNY; CDR2 reads SVGAGI (reference sequence). V was shortened by 2 bases and J by 0 bases, with 5 bases between the two germline ends. CDR3 coding DNA: TGTGCCAGCAGTTACCCTAACTCCTACGAGCAGTACTTC. It specifies CASSYPNSYEQYF.

This clone was seen just once. The rearrangement joins TRBV5-1 to TRBJ2-1, with 12 positions matching TRBD2. The J segment lost 0 bases and the V segment lost 4 bases, leaving 8 bases of the junction unmatched. The CDR3 extends over 18 amino acids. Germline V gene data show CDR1 as SGHRS and CDR2 as YFSETQ. The DNA of the CDR3 is TGCGCCAGCAGCGGAGGACTAGCGGGATTAGTCTCCTACAATGAGCAGTTCTTC. Its protein is CASSGGLAGLVSYNEQFF.

The J gene is TRBJ1-1, the V gene TRBV30; possible D gene TRBD1, 6 bases. CDR1 and CDR2 (germline): GTSNPN, SVGIG (reference sequence). This CDR3 spans 13 amino acids. The germline V and J ends were trimmed by 8 bases and 5 bases, with 18 bases remaining between them. CDR3 residues: CAGTRGGGTEAFF. The CDR3 coding sequence is TGTGCCGGGACCAGAGGGGGGGGAACTGAAGCTTTCTTT.

On this clone: This sample also contains other DNA sequences that code for the same CDR3. The chain has TRBV4-1 and TRBJ2-5; TRBD1 or TRBD2 may be the D gene (5 bases each). The germline gives CDR1 MGHRA, CDR2 YSYEKL. V lost 3 bases and J 4 bases, leaving 9 bases between the germline ends. The CDR3 covers 13 residues. CDR3 bases: TGCGCCAGCAGCCAGGGACCGCTAGAGACCCAGTACTTC. Protein: CASSQGPLETQYF.

The gene calls are TRBV6-1 and TRBJ2-2; 8 bases line up with TRBD1. Germline CDR1 and CDR2: MNHNS and SASEGT. Trimming took 4 bases from V and 5 from J; bases not matched to a gene: 12. The CDR3 runs 17 residues. The CDR3 protein is CASSAPRGRFWTGELFF. The CDR3, as DNA: TGTGCCAGCAGTGCTCCCAGGGGGCGATTTTGGACCGGGGAGCTGTTTTTT.

The table lists this clone with a few counts. The chain links TRBV29-1 to TRBJ1-1; unclear D gene. V shed 0 bases and J shed 11 bases, with 7 bases lying between them. The CDR3 extends over 10 amino acids. The germline CDR1 and CDR2 sequences are SQVTM and ANQGSEA. CDR3 sequence: CSVEEVSAFF. In nucleotides, the CDR3 is TGCAGCGTTGAAGAGGTGTCGGCTTTCTTT.

This chain joins TRBV2 and TRBJ2-2; tentatively, D is TRBD1 or TRBD2 (6 bases each). The CDR3 is 15 residues long. With 9 bases removed from V and 5 bases from J, the gap between germline ends came to 19 bases. Germline CDR1 is SNHLY and CDR2 is FYNNEI. The CDR3 sequence is CASTYGGGGTGELFF. The CDR3 DNA reads as TGTGCCAGTACGTACGGGGGCGGAGGAACCGGGGAGCTGTTTTTT.

The CDR3 nucleotides read TGTGCCAGCAGCCGCCACCAACACATCTCAGGGGACTATGGCTACACCTTC. As protein: CASSRHQHISGDYGYTF. The J gene is TRBJ1-2, the V gene TRBV27, with a weak D call TRBD1 (6 bases). The CDR3 runs to 17 residues. The germline gives CDR1 MNHEY, CDR2 SMNVEV (reference sequence). V lost 6 bases, J lost 3 bases, and 23 bases lay in between.